This TCR beta chain was recorded in a study of cytotoxic CD8 clonotypes in ibrutinib-treated CLL. Study outcomes and limitations: Elevated clonality accompanied ibrutinib response, with a return toward baseline values at progression. Samples were collected at differing times from sustained-remission and progressing patients.

This clone was found a few times. Its antigen remains unknown. Measured with immunoSEQ multiplex PCR; TCRdb has only the in-frame clones, and not every one. The sample has approximately 32,000 clones; about 50% are singletons. This CDR3 is 15 amino acids long. Germline V gives CDR1 SGHTA, CDR2 FQGTGA. Between the trimmed V and J ends, which lost 2 bases and 6 bases, there was a span of 15 bases. The sequence was obtained from a human donor with chronic lymphocytic leukemia. The V gene is TRBV7-3, the J gene TRBJ2-3; a possible D gene is TRBD2 (6 bases). The sample was PBMCs, taken before ibrutinib treatment. CDR3: CASSLGGLAKDTQYF. In DNA form, the CDR3 reads TGTGCCAGCAGCTTAGGGGGACTCGCTAAGGATACGCAGTATTTT.